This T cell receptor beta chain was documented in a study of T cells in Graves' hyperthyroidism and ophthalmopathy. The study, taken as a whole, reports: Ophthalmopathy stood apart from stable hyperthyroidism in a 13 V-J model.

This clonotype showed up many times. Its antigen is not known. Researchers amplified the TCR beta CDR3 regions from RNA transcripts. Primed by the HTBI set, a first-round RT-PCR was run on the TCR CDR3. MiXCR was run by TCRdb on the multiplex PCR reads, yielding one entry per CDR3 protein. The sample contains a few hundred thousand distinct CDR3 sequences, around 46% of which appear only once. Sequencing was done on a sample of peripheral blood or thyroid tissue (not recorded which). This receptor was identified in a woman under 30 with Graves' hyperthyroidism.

The CDR3 nucleotides read TGTGCCAGCAGCTTAGCGGGTCGGGACAATCAGCCCCAGCATTTT. It specifies CASSLAGRDNQPQHF. This chain links TRBV7-2 with TRBJ1-5; D remains ambiguous. Germline-derived CDR1 and CDR2 are SGHTA and FQGNSA. V lost 0 bases to trimming and J lost 3 bases, with 9 bases between them. This CDR3 contains 15 residues.